Presented here are 26 T cell receptor beta chains from one specimen sequenced in a study of blood T cell repertoires in COVID-19. Sequencing used immunoSEQ multiplex PCR; TCRdb keeps in-frame clones, though not all of them. Among about 120,000 clones listed, about four fifths were seen once. Input material: peripheral blood. These receptors were taken from a woman between 70 and 85 years old with acute or convalescent COVID-19.

The sample holds one count of this clone. The J gene is TRBJ2-7, the V gene TRBV7-8, with D perhaps matching TRBD1 (6 bases). Trimming removed 1 base from V and 1 base from J, with 11 bases in between. Germline assignment: CDR1 SGHVS and CDR2 FQNEAQ. This CDR3 is 15 amino acids long. CDR3 loop: CASSLGQGTSYEQYV. The CDR3 DNA is TGTGCCAGCAGCTTAGGGCAGGGGACGTCCTACGAGCAGTACGTC.

The gene calls are TRBV5-4 and TRBJ2-7; D is perhaps TRBD2 (5 bases). Germline loops: CDR1 SGHNT, CDR2 YYREEE (reference sequence). V lost 4 bases and J lost 6, with 11 bases in between. The CDR3 has 12 residues. CDR3 coding DNA: TGTGCCAGCAGCCCCCCGGGAAGCGAGCAGTACTTC. As protein: CASSPPGSEQYF. The full variable domain, completed using reference TRBV5-4 and TRBJ2-7, is ETGVTQSPTHLIKTRGQQVTLRCSSQSGHNTVSWYQQALGQGPQFIFQYYREEENGRGNFPPRFSGLQFPNYSSELNVNALELDDSALYLCASSPPGSEQYFGPGTRLTVT.

This clone was seen a single time. This rearrangement joins TRBV15 to TRBJ1-2; TRBD1 aligns across 7 bases. CDR3 length: 15 amino acids. Looked up from germline, CDR1 is LNHNV and CDR2 is YYDKDF (reference sequence). V shed 1 base and J 5 bases; nucleotides not matched to a gene: 7. The DNA of the CDR3 is TGTGCCACCAGCAGAGTTGGACAGGAAAGATATGGCTACACCTTC. As protein: CATSRVGQERYGYTF.

The rearrangement links TRBV5-6 to TRBJ2-1; 12 bases match TRBD1. The trim removed 5 bases at V and 8 bases at J, leaving 5 bases unmatched. The CDR3 loop spans 14 amino acids. Germline V gene lookup returns CDR1 SGHDT and CDR2 YYEEEE. The CDR3 sequence: CASRGTGGVDEQFF. The CDR3 DNA reads as TGTGCCAGCAGAGGGACAGGGGGCGTCGATGAGCAGTTCTTC.

The sample holds a few counts of this clone. This sequence joins TRBV7-6 and TRBJ2-7; weak D call: TRBD2 (5 bases). Germline-derived CDR1 and CDR2 are SGHVS and FNYEAQ. The germline V and J ends were trimmed by 3 bases and 9 bases, with 18 bases remaining between them. The CDR3 consists of 14 residues. The CDR3 is CASSLLGEGLPQYF. CDR3 sequence (DNA): TGTGCCAGCAGCTTGCTAGGAGAGGGCCTACCGCAGTACTTC. Drawing the rest from reference TRBV7-6 and TRBJ2-7, the complete variable domain is GAGVSQSPRYKVTKRGQDVALRCDPISGHVSLYWYRQALGQGPEFLTYFNYEAQQDKSGLPNDRFSAERPEGSISTLTIQRTEQRDSAMYRCASSLLGEGLPQYFGPGTRLTVT.

The sample holds one count of this clone. The CDR3 here is CASSPVVASKETQYF. In nucleotides, the CDR3 is TGCGCCAGCAGCCCCGTGGTCGCGTCGAAAGAGACCCAGTACTTC. V is TRBV5-1 and J is TRBJ2-5; D uncertain. The CDR3 covers 15 residues. The V end lost 4 bases, the J end lost 3 bases, and 16 bases lay between the germline ends. Germline V lookup: CDR1 SGHRS, CDR2 YFSETQ.

The rearrangement links TRBV7-8 to TRBJ1-1, with D possibly being TRBD1 (5 bases). Germline CDR1 SGHVS, CDR2 FQNEAQ. The V gene lost 2 bases and the J gene lost 5 bases, with 9 bases spanning the gap. The CDR3 runs 13 residues. CDR3 sequence (DNA): TGTGCCAGCAGCTTACAGGGTAGGACTGAAGCTTTCTTT. Protein: CASSLQGRTEAFF.

V usage is TRBV5-6 and J usage is TRBJ1-2, with a weak D call TRBD1 (5 bases). V lost 5 bases, J lost 1 base, and 12 bases lay in between. CDR3 length: 14 amino acids. Per the germline V gene, CDR1 is SGHDT and CDR2 is YYEEEE. The CDR3: CASRGSDSNYGYTF. The CDR3, as DNA: TGTGCCAGCAGGGGATCCGACAGTAACTATGGCTACACCTTC.

The chain carries TRBV5-8 and TRBJ2-5, with 8 bases lining up with TRBD1. V shed 4 bases, J shed 1 base, and the junction held 6 bases outside the gene matches. CDR1 is SGHTS and CDR2 is YDEGEE in the germline V gene. This CDR3 comprises 15 residues. The CDR3 region is CASSIPGQGQETQYF. CDR3 in DNA: TGTGCCAGCAGCATACCTGGACAGGGCCAAGAGACCCAGTACTTC.

This clone occurred a few times. This chain connects TRBV14 to TRBJ1-2; no definite D call. The CDR3 totals 12 residues. The V end was cut by 3 bases, the J end by 4 bases, with 6 bases between. Germline V gene lookup returns CDR1 SGHDN and CDR2 FVKESK. The CDR3 spells CASSHAAYGYTF. CDR3 in DNA: TGTGCCAGCAGCCACGCGGCCTATGGCTACACCTTC.

The chain couples TRBV3-1 (or the pseudogene TRBV3-2) to TRBJ2-1; D perhaps matches TRBD2 (5 bases). V was pared by 2 bases and J by 9 bases, with 11 bases between. Germline V CDR1 and CDR2: LGHDT, YNNKEL (reference sequence). This CDR3 contains 13 residues. Written as DNA, the CDR3 is TGTGCCAGCAGCCAACACCAAGGGAGTGAGCAGTTCTTC. It is translated as CASSQHQGSEQFF.

V gene TRBV20-1 combines with J gene TRBJ2-7; weak D call: TRBD2 (5 bases). The CDR3 is 10 residues long. The ends were cut back, 6 bases at V and 6 bases at J, with 9 bases in the middle. Germline lookup yields CDR1 DFQATT and CDR2 SNEGSKA (reference sequence). The CDR3 sequence: CSASSSEQYF. CDR3 nucleotides: TGCAGTGCGTCTAGCAGCGAGCAGTACTTC.

The gene calls are TRBV24-1 and TRBJ2-1; 9 positions agree with TRBD1. The CDR3 is made up of 16 amino acids. Trimming at V came to 2 bases and at J to 1 base, leaving 2 bases not matched to a gene. The germline V gene has CDR1 KGHDR and CDR2 SFDVKD. The CDR3 loop reads CATSDSGTGSYNEQFF. CDR3 coding DNA: TGTGCCACCAGTGATTCCGGGACAGGGTCCTACAATGAGCAGTTCTTC.

The chain employs TRBV9 and TRBJ2-2; no reliable D call. Trimming stripped 2 bases from V and 5 bases from J, with 4 bases between. In germline, CDR1 is SGDLS, CDR2 YYNGEE. This CDR3 is built from 12 residues. The CDR3 DNA reads as TGTGCCAGCAGCGTTATTACCGGGGAGCTGTTTTTT. It specifies CASSVITGELFF. Based on the CDR3 plus reference TRBV9 and TRBJ2-2, the full variable domain is DSGVTQTPKHLITATGQRVTLRCSPRSGDLSVYWYQQSLDQGLQFLIQYYNGEERAKGNILERFSAQQFPDLHSELNLSSLELGDSALYFCASSVITGELFFGEGSRLTVL.

The chain employs TRBV23-1 and TRBJ2-7, with D tentatively TRBD2 (7 bases). TRBV23-1 is an open reading frame whose function is uncertain. The CDR3 has 13 residues. V lost 8 bases and J 6 bases, leaving 17 bases between the germline ends. Here the CDR3 reads CASSPPGGGEQYF. CDR3 in DNA: TGCGCCAGCTCCCCACCGGGGGGCGGCGAGCAGTACTTC.

The chain carries TRBV5-6 and TRBJ1-1; 9 positions agree with TRBD1. The V and J ends lost 3 bases and 3 bases, in that order; junction bases with no gene match: 9. CDR3 length equals 16 residues. The germline V gene has CDR1 SGHDT and CDR2 YYEEEE. The CDR3 DNA sequence: TGTGCCAGCAGCTCGCTAGGACAGGGGAGGGACACTGAAGCTTTCTTT. It specifies CASSSLGQGRDTEAFF.

This clone has only a few counts. The chain links TRBV6-2 or TRBV6-3 to TRBJ2-1; TRBD1 aligns across 7 bases. The CDR3 extends over 15 amino acids. The junction had 8 bases not matched to a gene; V was cut back by 5 bases and J by 4 bases. Germline lookup yields CDR1 MNHEY and CDR2 SVGEGT. The CDR3 DNA reads as TGTGCCAGCAGTCGCGACAGGGATGTTTACAATGAGCAGTTCTTC. This codes for CASSRDRDVYNEQFF.

This chain connects TRBV5-4 to TRBJ2-1; TRBD2 matches 9 bases. Germline CDR1 reads SGHNT; CDR2 reads YYREEE (reference sequence). The CDR3 is 17 amino acids. The junction had 5 bases not matched to a gene; V was cut back by 0 bases and J by 1 base. CDR3 sequence: CASSLAPSGESYNEQFF. The DNA for the CDR3 is TGTGCCAGCAGCTTGGCCCCTAGCGGGGAATCCTACAATGAGCAGTTCTTC.

The V and J genes are TRBV2 and TRBJ1-1; TRBD1 agrees at 9 bases. The germline gives CDR1 SNHLY, CDR2 FYNNEI. V dropped 7 bases and J dropped 5; count of bases not matched to a gene: 5. This CDR3 region has 13 residues. The CDR3 loop is CASNGQGRTEAFF. The DNA of the CDR3 is TGTGCCAGCAATGGACAGGGGAGGACTGAAGCTTTCTTT.

In nucleotides, the CDR3 is TGCGCCAGCAGCCAAGATCGGCAGGTAAATCAGCCCCAGCATTTT. This gives the protein CASSQDRQVNQPQHF. This chain links TRBV4-3 with TRBJ1-5; D call uncertain. Germline CDR1 LGHNA, CDR2 YSLEER. V was pared by 0 bases and J by 4 bases, with 10 bases between. The CDR3 has 15 amino acids.

The chain combines TRBV3-1 (or the pseudogene TRBV3-2) with TRBJ2-1, with a weak D call TRBD1 (6 bases). Germline loops: CDR1 LGHDT, CDR2 YNNKEL (reference sequence). Trimming left V 4 bases short and J 7 bases short, with 8 bases between. The CDR3 length is 12 residues. This chain's CDR3 is CASSLGANEQFF. For the CDR3, the DNA is TGTGCCAGCAGCCTGGGGGCGAATGAGCAGTTCTTC.

This clone was picked up a small number of times. This rearrangement joins TRBV11-3 to TRBJ1-1; no clear D gene. CDR1 is SGHNT, CDR2 YENEEA, per germline. With 6 bases removed from V and 3 bases from J, the gap between germline ends came to 11 bases. This CDR3 is built from 13 residues. CDR3 sequence reads: CASRFADYTEAFF. The CDR3, as DNA: TGTGCCAGCAGGTTTGCAGATTACACTGAAGCTTTCTTT.

The chain couples TRBV10-1 to TRBJ1-1; 7 nucleotides match TRBD1. J lost 5 bases, V lost 3 bases, and 6 bases had no gene match. This CDR3 region has 14 residues. CDR1 and CDR2 from the germline V gene are WNHNN and SYGVQD (reference sequence). CDR3 DNA sequence: TGCGCCAGCAGTGAAGAGGGGGCAAGAACTGAAGCTTTCTTT. Translated: CASSEEGARTEAFF.

This sequence joins TRBV4-1 and TRBJ2-5; TRBD1 aligns across 10 bases. CDR1 and CDR2 from the germline V gene are MGHRA and YSYEKL. The V and J ends lost 4 bases and 4 bases, in that order; junction bases with no gene match: 9. The CDR3 has 16 amino acids. The DNA for the CDR3 is TGCGCCAGCAGCCCGTCCCGGGACAGGGGTCCAGAGACCCAGTACTTC. Amino acids: CASSPSRDRGPETQYF.

This chain connects TRBV5-1 to TRBJ1-4, with 9 bases aligning to TRBD1. Germline V gene data show CDR1 as SGHRS and CDR2 as YFSETQ. V lost 4 bases, J lost 8 bases, and 9 bases stayed unmatched. The CDR3 contains 15 residues. Here the CDR3 reads CASSLTGTGKEKLFF. In DNA, the CDR3 is TGCGCCAGCAGCCTAACCGGGACAGGGAAGGAAAAACTGTTTTTT.

The chain uses TRBV18 and TRBJ2-5, with 10 bases aligning to TRBD2. Germline V gives CDR1 KGHSH, CDR2 LQKENI. The CDR3 sequence is 16 residues long. J was trimmed by 7 bases and V by 0 bases; bases with no gene match: 8. The CDR3 region has the DNA TGTGCCAGCTCACCACCGAATAGCGGGGGGCCGCGGACCCAGTACTTC. Amino acid sequence: CASSPPNSGGPRTQYF.